The present entry profiles one TCR beta chain with its context. Its antigen is unidentified. V gave up 4 bases and J gave up 4 bases; unmatched junction bases: 8. CDR3 length equals 16 residues. CDR1 and CDR2 (germline): SGDLS, YYNGEE. Sequenced by immunoSEQ multiplex PCR; TCRdb stores in-frame clones only, minus some. The profile shows over 110,000 clones, approximately 94% of them singletons. The data were taken from a study of T cell responses to AZD1222 COVID-19 vaccine. Across the study: Timing groups of about 4 and about 12 weeks for second doses were pooled. General study results and limits: Seropositive AZD1222 recipients at baseline numbered only 6 or 7. Clonal diversity was possibly underestimated, and the donors were mostly white British, with more females. Receipt of two AZD1222 doses was followed by a rise in Spike-specific TCR breadth and depth.

The material sequenced was peripheral blood, taken on day 0 of AZD1222 vaccination. V is TRBV9 and J is TRBJ2-3; 11 nucleotides match TRBD2. The receptor was isolated from an adult in good health. The CDR3 DNA reads TGTGCCAGCAGCAAACCGGGACTAGCGGCCCCAGATACGCAGTATTTT. The encoded protein is CASSKPGLAAPDTQYF.